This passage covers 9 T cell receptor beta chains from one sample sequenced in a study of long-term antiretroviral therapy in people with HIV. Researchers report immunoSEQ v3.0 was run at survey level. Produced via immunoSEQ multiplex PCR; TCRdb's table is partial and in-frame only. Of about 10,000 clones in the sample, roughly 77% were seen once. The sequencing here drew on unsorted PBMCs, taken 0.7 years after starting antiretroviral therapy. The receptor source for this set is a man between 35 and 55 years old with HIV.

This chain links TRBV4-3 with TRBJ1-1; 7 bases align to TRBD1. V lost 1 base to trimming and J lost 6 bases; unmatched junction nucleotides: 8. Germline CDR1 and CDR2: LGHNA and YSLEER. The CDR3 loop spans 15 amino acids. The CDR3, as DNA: TGCGCCAGCAGCCAAGGACAGGGAGACACTTCTGAAGCTTTCTTT. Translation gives CASSQGQGDTSEAFF.

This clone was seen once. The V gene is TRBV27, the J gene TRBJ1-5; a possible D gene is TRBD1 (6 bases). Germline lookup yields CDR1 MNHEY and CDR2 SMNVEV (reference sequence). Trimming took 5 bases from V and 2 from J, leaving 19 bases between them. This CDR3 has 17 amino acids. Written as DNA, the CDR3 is TGTGCCAGCAGTAAACAGGGCCGGGGAGATGGCAATCAGCCCCAGCATTTT. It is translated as CASSKQGRGDGNQPQHF.

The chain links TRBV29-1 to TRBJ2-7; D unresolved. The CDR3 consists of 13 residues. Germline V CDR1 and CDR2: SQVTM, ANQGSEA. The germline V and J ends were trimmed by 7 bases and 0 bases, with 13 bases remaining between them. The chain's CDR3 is CSGSDGYSYEQYF. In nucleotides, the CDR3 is TGCAGCGGATCGGACGGATACTCCTACGAGCAGTACTTC.

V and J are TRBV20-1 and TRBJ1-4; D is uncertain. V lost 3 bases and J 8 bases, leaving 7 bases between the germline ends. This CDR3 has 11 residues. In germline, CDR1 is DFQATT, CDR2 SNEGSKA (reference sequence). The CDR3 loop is CSARQEEKLFF. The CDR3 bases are TGCAGTGCTAGGCAGGAAGAAAAACTGTTTTTT.

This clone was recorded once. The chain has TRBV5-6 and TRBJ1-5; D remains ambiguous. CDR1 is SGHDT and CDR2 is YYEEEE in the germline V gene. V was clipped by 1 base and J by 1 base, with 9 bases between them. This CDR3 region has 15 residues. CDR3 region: CASSLRGISNQPQHF. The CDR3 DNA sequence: TGTGCCAGCAGCTTGCGGGGAATCAGCAATCAGCCCCAGCATTTT.

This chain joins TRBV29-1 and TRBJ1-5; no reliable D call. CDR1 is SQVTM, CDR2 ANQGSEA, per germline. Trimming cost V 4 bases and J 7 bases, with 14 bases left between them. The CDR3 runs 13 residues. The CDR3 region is CSVVGDSDQPQHF. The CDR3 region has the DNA TGCAGCGTTGTTGGAGATAGTGACCAGCCCCAGCATTTT.

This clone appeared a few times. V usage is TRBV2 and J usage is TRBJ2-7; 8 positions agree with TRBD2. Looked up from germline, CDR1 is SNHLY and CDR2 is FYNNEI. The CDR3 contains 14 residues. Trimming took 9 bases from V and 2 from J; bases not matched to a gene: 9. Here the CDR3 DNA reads TGTGCCAGTCACTCCGCGGGAGGACCCTACGAGCAGTACTTC. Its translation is CASHSAGGPYEQYF.

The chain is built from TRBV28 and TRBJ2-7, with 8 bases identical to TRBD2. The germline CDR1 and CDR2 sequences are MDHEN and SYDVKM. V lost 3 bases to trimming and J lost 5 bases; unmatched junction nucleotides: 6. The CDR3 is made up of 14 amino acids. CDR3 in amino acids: CASSFGGRFHEQYF. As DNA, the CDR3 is TGTGCCAGCAGTTTCGGCGGGAGGTTCCACGAGCAGTACTTC.

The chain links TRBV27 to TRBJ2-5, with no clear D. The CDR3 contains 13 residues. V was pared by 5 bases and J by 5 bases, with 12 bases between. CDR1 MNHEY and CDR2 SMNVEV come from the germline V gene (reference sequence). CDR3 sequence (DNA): TGTGCCAGCAGTCCATGGGTGGGCGAGACCCAGTACTTC. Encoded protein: CASSPWVGETQYF.